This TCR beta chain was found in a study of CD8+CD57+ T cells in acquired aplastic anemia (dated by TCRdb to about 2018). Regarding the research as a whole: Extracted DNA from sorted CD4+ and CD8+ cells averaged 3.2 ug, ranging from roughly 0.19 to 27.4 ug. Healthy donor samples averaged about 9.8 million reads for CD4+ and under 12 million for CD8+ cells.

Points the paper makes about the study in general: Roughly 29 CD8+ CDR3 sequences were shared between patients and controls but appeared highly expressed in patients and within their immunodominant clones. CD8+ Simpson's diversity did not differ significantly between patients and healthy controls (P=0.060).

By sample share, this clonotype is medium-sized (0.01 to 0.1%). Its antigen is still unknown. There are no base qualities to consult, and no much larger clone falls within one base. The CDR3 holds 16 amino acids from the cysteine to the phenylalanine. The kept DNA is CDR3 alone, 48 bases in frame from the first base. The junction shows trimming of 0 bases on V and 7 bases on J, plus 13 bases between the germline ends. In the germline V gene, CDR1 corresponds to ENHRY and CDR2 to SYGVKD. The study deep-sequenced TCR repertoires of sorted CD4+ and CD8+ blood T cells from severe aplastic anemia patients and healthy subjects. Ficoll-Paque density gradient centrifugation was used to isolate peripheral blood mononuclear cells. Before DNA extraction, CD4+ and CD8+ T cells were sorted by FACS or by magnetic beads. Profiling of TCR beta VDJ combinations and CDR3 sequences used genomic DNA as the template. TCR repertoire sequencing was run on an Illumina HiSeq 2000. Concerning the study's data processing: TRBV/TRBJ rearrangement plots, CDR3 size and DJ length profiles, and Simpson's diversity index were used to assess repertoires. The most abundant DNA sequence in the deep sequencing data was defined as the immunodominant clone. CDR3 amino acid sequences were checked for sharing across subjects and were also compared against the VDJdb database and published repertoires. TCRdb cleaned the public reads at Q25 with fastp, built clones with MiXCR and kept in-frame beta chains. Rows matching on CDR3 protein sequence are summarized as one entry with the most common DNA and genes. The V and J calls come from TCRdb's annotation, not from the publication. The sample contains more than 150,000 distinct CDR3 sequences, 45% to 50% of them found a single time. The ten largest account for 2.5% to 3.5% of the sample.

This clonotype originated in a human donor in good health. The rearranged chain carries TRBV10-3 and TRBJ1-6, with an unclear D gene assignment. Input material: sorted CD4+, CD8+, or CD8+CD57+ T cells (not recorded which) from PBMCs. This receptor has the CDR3 CAISESPGKRNSPLHF. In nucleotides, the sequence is TGTGCCATCAGTGAGTCGCCGGGGAAAAGGAATTCACCCCTCCACTTT.